These 27 T cell receptor beta chains share one sample of origin, sequenced in a study of blood T cells in healthy people across ages. For the second PCR, which ran for roughly 6 to 12 cycles, a sample-barcoded 5' primer and a J-beta primer mix were used. TCRdb used MiXCR to reprocess the 5' RACE reads, holding one entry per CDR3 protein. The table shows about 690,000 distinct CDR3 sequences, with roughly 41% occurring only once. Sequencing used blood. These receptors came from a man older than 75 in good health.

This chain joins TRBV20-1 and TRBJ2-7; 8 bases match TRBD1. Trimming cost V 6 bases and J 5 bases; bases outside gene matches: 9. Germline loops: CDR1 DFQATT, CDR2 SNEGSKA (reference sequence). The CDR3 loop spans 13 amino acids. CDR3 DNA sequence: TGCAGTGCAGAGAGACAGGGGAAGGACGAGCAGTACTTC. It encodes CSAERQGKDEQYF.

This clonotype has a handful of counts. The V gene is TRBV20-1, the J gene TRBJ2-1; 9 bases match TRBD2. The CDR3 sequence is 15 residues long. CDR1 and CDR2 (germline): DFQATT, SNEGSKA (reference sequence). J was trimmed by 10 bases and V by 1 base; bases with no gene match: 11. This chain's CDR3 is CSARVGTSQRREQFF. CDR3 in DNA: TGCAGTGCTAGAGTAGGGACTAGCCAGAGGAGGGAGCAGTTCTTC.

In regard to this clonotype: The CDR3 end shows no conserved phenylalanine or tryptophan, and so a read error is likely. This chain uses TRBV7-2 with TRBJ1-6, with D unclear. Deletions cut 5 bases from V and 7 bases from J, with 15 bases between. CDR3 length equals 15 residues. From germline, CDR1 is SGHTA and CDR2 FQGNSA. Written as DNA, the CDR3 is TGTGCCAGCAGCCATGTCGGCCCCCCCAATTCACCCCTCCACTAT. It specifies CASSHVGPPNSPLHY.

This clonotype was observed a few times. V is TRBV14 and J is TRBJ1-5; possibly TRBD1 for D (6 bases). Germline V gene data show CDR1 as SGHDN and CDR2 as FVKESK. The CDR3 is 15 residues long. V dropped 1 base and J dropped 2 bases, with 9 bases sitting between them. DNA of the CDR3: TGTGCCAGCAGCCAAGGGGGGGCAGGCAATCAGCCCCAGCATTTT. It codes for CASSQGGAGNQPQHF. The variable domain in full, with the rest retrieved from reference TRBV14 and TRBJ1-5, is EAGVTQFPSHSVIEKGQTVTLRCDPISGHDNLYWYRRVMGKEIKFLLHFVKESKQDESGMPNNRFLAERTGGTYSTLKVQPAELEDSGVYFCASSQGGAGNQPQHFGDGTRLSIL.

This clonotype was observed a handful of times. The chain uses TRBV6-2 or TRBV6-3 and TRBJ2-5, with 12 nucleotides matching TRBD2. The ends lost 6 bases at V and 1 base at J; junction bases unmatched: 3. The CDR3 has 15 residues. Germline CDR1 reads MNHEY; CDR2 reads SVGEGT. CDR3 sequence reads: CASSRLAGAQETQYF. The CDR3 bases are TGTGCCAGCAGCCGACTAGCGGGGGCCCAAGAGACCCAGTACTTC.

This clonotype has a handful of counts. This rearrangement joins TRBV3-1 to TRBJ1-4, with D hard to call. V was pared by 0 bases and J by 8 bases, with 16 bases between. CDR3 size: 16 residues. Per the germline V gene, CDR1 is LGHDT and CDR2 is YNNKEL (reference sequence). The CDR3 spells CASSQEAGQTYEKLFF. Here the CDR3 DNA reads TGTGCCAGCAGCCAAGAGGCCGGTCAGACTTACGAAAAACTGTTTTTT.

This clonotype was counted only a few times. CDR3 sequence: CASSPGLARMSTDTQYF. The DNA of the CDR3 is TGTGCCAGCAGCCCTGGACTAGCGCGCATGAGCACAGATACGCAGTATTTT. The gene calls are TRBV3-1 and TRBJ2-3; 9 bases map to TRBD2. V shed 4 bases, J shed 0 bases, and the junction held 8 bases outside the gene matches. Germline V gene sequence: CDR1 LGHDT, CDR2 YNNKEL (reference sequence). The CDR3 runs 17 residues.

This clonotype appeared a single time. The chain has TRBV24-1 and TRBJ2-5, with 9 bases that match TRBD1. Looked up from germline, CDR1 is KGHDR and CDR2 is SFDVKD. With V trimmed by 2 bases and J by 2 bases, 14 bases remained unmatched. This CDR3 spans 19 amino acids. The CDR3 region is CATSDSLQGAKYGQETQYF. The CDR3 DNA is TGTGCCACCAGTGATTCCCTACAGGGGGCCAAGTATGGACAAGAGACCCAGTACTTC.

The V call is TRBV14, the J call TRBJ2-7; unclear D gene. With the DNA end fitting TRBJ2-5 better, the J assignment may be wrong. Germline CDR1 reads SGHDN; CDR2 reads FVKESK. This CDR3 has 13 residues. The CDR3 DNA follows: TGTGCCAGCAGCCTGAACCACCAAGAGACCCAGTACTTC. Amino acid sequence: CASSLNHQETQYF.

Here the CDR3 reads CSVTGGNYNEQFF. The CDR3 bases are TGCAGCGTGACAGGGGGAAACTACAATGAGCAGTTCTTC. This chain links TRBV29-1 with TRBJ2-1; TRBD1 matches 9 bases. With V trimmed by 6 bases and J by 3 bases, 3 bases remained unmatched. This CDR3 has 13 amino acids. Germline V gives CDR1 SQVTM, CDR2 ANQGSEA.

This clonotype was seen a few times. CDR3 sequence reads: CASSVGTSGSTDTQYF. CDR3 sequence (DNA): TGTGCCAGCAGCGTCGGGACTAGCGGGAGCACAGATACGCAGTATTTT. The chain combines TRBV9 with TRBJ2-3, with 12 bases that match TRBD2. From germline, CDR1 is SGDLS and CDR2 YYNGEE. The CDR3 contains 16 residues. After removal of 2 bases from V and 0 bases from J, the junction contained 1 base not matched to a gene.

This rearrangement joins TRBV7-6 to TRBJ1-2, with D maybe TRBD1 (6 bases). The CDR3 sequence is 16 residues long. Germline lookup yields CDR1 SGHVS and CDR2 FNYEAQ. The V and J ends lost 1 base and 4 bases respectively, with 16 bases between them. Here the CDR3 DNA reads TGTGCCAGCAGCTTAGTTTTAGGTGGGACATCCTATGGCTACACCTTC. Amino acid sequence: CASSLVLGGTSYGYTF.

The table lists this clonotype with a few counts. The chain carries TRBV7-2 and TRBJ2-5; D might be TRBD2 (6 bases). The V gene lost 5 bases and the J gene lost 3 bases, with 25 bases spanning the gap. CDR1 and CDR2 from the germline V gene are SGHTA and FQGNSA. This CDR3 spans 18 amino acids. The CDR3, as DNA: TGTGCCAGCAGCCTCGGGACTCTCAATCGTTTAATCAAAGAGACCCAGTACTTC. Its translation is CASSLGTLNRLIKETQYF.

The chain carries TRBV11-1 and TRBJ2-7, with unresolved D. Trimming took 1 base from V and 7 from J, leaving 14 bases between them. Per the germline V gene, CDR1 is SGHAT and CDR2 is FQDESV (reference sequence). This CDR3 is built from 14 residues. The CDR3 nucleotides read TGTGCCAGCAGCTTAGAGGGCGGTCTGGGGGAGCAGTACTTC. It specifies CASSLEGGLGEQYF. The full variable domain, in which reference TRBV11-1 and TRBJ2-7 provide the parts outside the CDR3, is EAEVAQSPRYKITEKSQAVAFWCDPISGHATLYWYRQILGQGPELLVQFQDESVVDDSQLPKDRFSAERLKGVDSTLKIQPAELGDSAMYLCASSLEGGLGEQYFGPGTRLTVT.

This clonotype was found a few times. The rearrangement uses TRBV6-5 and TRBJ2-3; D unresolved. The CDR3 runs 14 residues. From germline, CDR1 is MNHEY and CDR2 SVGAGI. V was clipped by 5 bases and J by 2 bases, with 11 bases between them. CDR3 amino acids: CASSQGPATDTQYF. CDR3 sequence (DNA): TGTGCCAGCAGTCAAGGACCAGCCACAGATACGCAGTATTTT.

The count of this clonotype is one. V usage is TRBV21-1 and J usage is TRBJ2-7; the DNA was not used to check the table's D call, TRBD1. TRBV21-1 corresponds to a pseudogene. There are 15 residues in the CDR3. The CDR3 is CASSILRDSFYEQYF. The CDR3, as DNA: TGTGCCAGCAGCATCCTCCGGGACAGCTTCTACGAGCAGTACTTC.

Only one count was recorded for this clonotype. The chain links TRBV12-3 or TRBV12-4 to TRBJ2-7; the D call may be TRBD1 or TRBD2 (6 bases each). Trimming removed 6 bases from V and 5 bases from J, with 8 bases in between. The CDR3 runs to 11 residues. The CDR3: CASSGGDEQYF. The CDR3 nucleotides are TGTGCCAGCAGCGGGGGCGACGAGCAGTACTTC.

This clonotype came up a few times. This chain uses TRBV20-1 with TRBJ2-3; 8 bases line up with TRBD2. Germline CDR1 DFQATT, CDR2 SNEGSKA (reference sequence). J was trimmed by 1 base and V by 3 bases; bases with no gene match: 6. The CDR3 runs to 15 residues. CDR3 DNA sequence: TGCAGTGCTAGGGGCGGCGGGGGGCGCACAGATACGCAGTATTTT. This sequence encodes CSARGGGGRTDTQYF.

This clonotype came up once. The chain employs TRBV9 and TRBJ2-1, with D hard to call. Between the trimmed V and J ends, which lost 1 base and 0 bases, there was a span of 14 bases. CDR1 and CDR2 (germline): SGDLS, YYNGEE. The CDR3 is 17 amino acids. The CDR3 DNA sequence: TGTGCCAGCAGCGTATACCCGTCCCCGAGCTCCTACAATGAGCAGTTCTTC. It codes for CASSVYPSPSSYNEQFF.

This rearrangement joins TRBV4-2 to TRBJ2-3; the D call may be TRBD1 or TRBD2 (6 bases each). The germline V and J ends were trimmed by 0 bases and 3 bases, with 19 bases remaining between them. The germline V gene has CDR1 LGHNA and CDR2 YNFKEQ. The CDR3 consists of 18 residues. This CDR3 is CASSQDSRGVAETDTQYF. CDR3 DNA: TGTGCCAGCAGCCAAGATTCGAGGGGGGTAGCGGAAACAGATACGCAGTATTTT.

This clonotype occurred once. The V and J genes are TRBV29-1 and TRBJ2-3; tentative D call: TRBD1 (6 bases). The V end lost 6 bases, the J end lost 3 bases, and 13 bases lay between the germline ends. The germline gives CDR1 SQVTM, CDR2 ANQGSEA. This CDR3 is 13 amino acids long. The CDR3 is CSVTRQGTDTQYF. The CDR3, as DNA: TGCAGCGTCACGAGGCAGGGGACAGATACGCAGTATTTT.

The chain has TRBV7-8 and TRBJ2-1, with TRBD1 identical over 7 bases. Germline CDR1 and CDR2: SGHVS and FQNEAQ. V dropped 1 base and J dropped 12; count of bases not matched to a gene: 12. The CDR3 has 15 residues. The CDR3 reads CASSLGGTAGVRQFF. The DNA of the CDR3 is TGTGCCAGCAGCTTAGGGGGGACAGCCGGGGTCCGGCAGTTCTTC.

The table lists this clonotype with a count of one. V is TRBV5-5 and J is TRBJ2-5; perhaps TRBD2 as D (5 bases). The V and J ends lost 7 bases and 0 bases respectively, with 16 bases between them. The CDR3 extends over 15 amino acids. Germline V gene lookup returns CDR1 SGHKS and CDR2 YYEKEE (reference sequence). DNA for the CDR3: TGTGCCAGCGGCCCTAAGCGGTCGTACCAAGAGACCCAGTACTTC. It codes for CASGPKRSYQETQYF.

The table lists this clonotype with a few counts. This rearrangement joins TRBV20-1 to TRBJ2-5; no clear D. The CDR3 spans 10 residues. Trimming removed 5 bases at V and 11 bases at J, with 12 bases between. Germline-derived CDR1 and CDR2 are DFQATT and SNEGSKA (reference sequence). The CDR3 protein is CSALGNEQYF. The CDR3 DNA is TGCAGTGCTTTAGGCAATGAGCAGTACTTC.

This clonotype has more than one count but fewer than ten. V usage is TRBV7-9 and J usage is TRBJ2-5; D may correspond to TRBD1 or TRBD2 (6 bases each). The closer fit of TRBJ2-7 to the DNA end suggests the J call may be wrong. Germline CDR1 is SEHNR and CDR2 is FQNEAQ (reference sequence). The CDR3 totals 14 residues. CDR3 protein: CASSVGRGLDEQYF. The DNA of the CDR3 is TGTGCCAGCAGCGTAGGCAGGGGACTGGACGAGCAGTACTTC.

The chain carries TRBV28 and TRBJ2-7; D possibly matches TRBD1 or TRBD2 (7 bases each). The germline V gene encodes CDR1 MDHEN and CDR2 SYDVKM. Trimming removed 6 bases at V and 3 bases at J, with 12 bases between. CDR3 length: 13 residues. In DNA, the CDR3 is TGTGCCAGCAGAGTCAGGGGGGGCTACGAGCAGTACTTC. It is translated as CASRVRGGYEQYF.

Regarding this clonotype: A read error is possible here, since a much larger clone lies one base away. CDR3: CASSQGGGTRLTQYF. The CDR3 region has the DNA TGCGCCAGCAGCCAAGGGGGAGGGACACGGTTGACGCAGTATTTT. The chain recombines TRBV4-1 with TRBJ2-3, with a tentative D call TRBD2 (7 bases). Trimming left V 1 base short and J 9 bases short, with 17 bases between. The CDR3 extends over 15 amino acids. Germline values: CDR1 MGHRA, CDR2 YSYEKL.